This T cell receptor (beta chain) was obtained from a study of T cells after yellow fever vaccination. Study-level points and caveats: A weaker but faster secondary response was observed, peaking on day 5 versus 15.

V was shortened by 2 bases and J by 11 bases, with 15 bases between the two germline ends. This CDR3 is built from 13 residues. TCRdb called the 5' RACE reads again in MiXCR, with one record for every CDR3 protein. Among some 150,000 distinct CDR3 sequences listed, approximately 10% were seen once. In regard to this clonotype: Antigen: not known.

The rearrangement uses TRBV12-3 or TRBV12-4 and TRBJ1-1, with D tentatively TRBD1 (5 bases). The specimen comprised CD8+ T cells sorted from PBMCs, sampled 15 days after the yellow fever booster vaccination. The receptor was isolated from a man aged 18-30 years who received the YFV17D yellow fever vaccine. As DNA, the CDR3 is TGTGCCAGCAGTTTATCCCTCGGGGGTGGGGCTTTCTTT. It specifies CASSLSLGGGAFF.